This T cell receptor beta chain was recorded in a study of OX40 agonist ivuxolimab in advanced cancers. At the level of the study: Patients' therapy was ivuxolimab, an antibody that acts as an agonist of OX40 (CD134).

This clone was observed once. Produced via immunoSEQ multiplex PCR; TCRdb's table is partial and in-frame only. Found here are 65,000 to 70,000 clones, 75% to 80% of them singletons; the top ten hold over 1.5%. The sequence was obtained from an adult with an advanced solid tumor such as melanoma, head and neck, liver or kidney cancer. This specimen was CD4+ or CD8+ T cells sorted from blood, taken in a trial of the OX40 agonist ivuxolimab.

Here the CDR3 DNA reads TGTGCCAGCAGTCCCCCAAGCGGGGCCGACGAGCAGTACTTC. Protein sequence: CASSPPSGADEQYF. The chain couples TRBV28 to TRBJ2-7, with 7 nucleotides matching TRBD2. V shed 5 bases and J 5 bases; nucleotides not matched to a gene: 9. Germline V lookup: CDR1 MDHEN, CDR2 SYDVKM. CDR3 size: 14 residues.